This T cell receptor (beta chain) comes out of a study of blood T cell repertoires in COVID-19. Membership in each cohort depended on participant-reported clinical history. Two negative PCRs, clearance, or symptom resolution characterized the recovered Cohort 3 donors. Measured with immunoSEQ multiplex PCR; TCRdb has only the in-frame clones, and not every one. The data contain roughly 250,000 clones, about 88% of them seen just once; the ten biggest clones take up roughly 1.7%. Trimming took off 2 bases at V and 5 bases at J, with 6 bases between the two ends. The V gene's germline CDR1 is SGHRS and CDR2 YFSETQ. This CDR3 comprises 12 residues.

The J gene is TRBJ2-3, the V gene TRBV5-1; D is ambiguous. The sequencing input was PBMCs or T cells enriched from blood (not recorded which). This receptor was identified in a woman between 50 and 59 years old who had recovered from COVID-19. In DNA form, the CDR3 reads TGCGCCAGCAGCTTCCCGTTAGATACGCAGTATTTT. Translating it yields CASSFPLDTQYF.